Below, 32 T cell receptor beta chains from the same sample are listed, as sequenced in a study of radiation and T cells in renal cell carcinoma. Time point denoted: blood 4 weeks post-SBRT, at nephrectomy. The treatment denotes: 15 Gy SBRT to primary tumor, nephrectomy 4 weeks later. The method was immunoSEQ multiplex PCR; TCRdb's version includes in-frame clones alone and lacks a portion of them. The table includes fewer than 200,000 clones, 88% detected once. This material consisted of blood, taken from a patient whose treatment included radiotherapy and nephrectomy. Receptor source: a woman in her 50s with renal cell carcinoma.

The CDR3 DNA reads as TGTGCCAGTAGTATAGATCTGCGAGTCGCTGAAGCTTTCTTT. Amino acid sequence: CASSIDLRVAEAFF. V and J are TRBV19 and TRBJ1-1; D not resolved. The CDR3 contains 14 residues. Between the trimmed V and J ends, which lost 0 bases and 6 bases, there was a span of 11 bases. CDR1 is LNHDA, CDR2 SQIVND, per germline (reference sequence).

The chain has TRBV6-5 and TRBJ1-1, with D perhaps TRBD1 (6 bases). Germline V gene data show CDR1 as MNHEY and CDR2 as SVGAGI. V dropped 6 bases and J dropped 5 bases, with 19 bases sitting between them. CDR3 length: 15 residues. The DNA of the CDR3 is TGTGCCAGCAGACCGAGCGCAGGGGTTGTGACTGAAGCTTTCTTT. The encoded protein is CASRPSAGVVTEAFF.

The rearrangement links TRBV7-9 to TRBJ1-2; D possibly corresponds to TRBD1 (5 bases). This CDR3 has 15 residues. V lost 5 bases and J 6 bases, leaving 19 bases between the germline ends. The germline V gene encodes CDR1 SEHNR and CDR2 FQNEAQ (reference sequence). DNA for the CDR3: TGTGCCAGCAGCCCCCAGGTCCCTAGGGGTGATGGCTACACCTTC. The encoded protein is CASSPQVPRGDGYTF.

This clone was seen a handful of times. The rearrangement joins TRBV19 to TRBJ1-1; possible D gene TRBD1, 6 bases. V lost 4 bases and J 6 bases, leaving 21 bases between the germline ends. Germline loops: CDR1 LNHDA, CDR2 SQIVND (reference sequence). The CDR3 is 16 amino acids. For the CDR3, the DNA is TGTGCCAGTAGTAGTGGGGGGGGCATCTCGAGGTCTGAAGCTTTCTTT. As protein: CASSSGGGISRSEAFF.

V is TRBV9 and J is TRBJ2-1; D unresolved. The CDR3 is 12 amino acids. V was pared by 0 bases and J by 11 bases, with 9 bases between. Germline loops: CDR1 SGDLS, CDR2 YYNGEE. DNA for the CDR3: TGTGCCAGCAGCGTAGGGGGTAGCCAGCAGTTCTTC. Its translation: CASSVGGSQQFF.

The chain links TRBV5-1 to TRBJ1-3, with D uncertain. The length of the CDR3 is 16 residues. V dropped 4 bases and J dropped 1 base, with 15 bases sitting between them. Germline CDR1 is SGHRS and CDR2 is YFSETQ. CDR3 coding DNA: TGCGCCAGCAGCCCACGTTTAGCGGTTTCTGGAAACACCATATATTTT. As protein: CASSPRLAVSGNTIYF. The full variable domain, its missing parts supplied by reference TRBV5-1 and TRBJ1-3, is KAGVTQTPRYLIKTRGQQVTLSCSPISGHRSVSWYQQTPGQGLQFLFEYFSETQRNKGNFPGRFSGRQFSNSRSEMNVSTLELGDSALYLCASSPRLAVSGNTIYFGEGSWLTVV.

The chain carries TRBV6-4 and TRBJ1-1; unclear D gene. The CDR3 loop spans 13 amino acids. CDR1 is MRHNA, CDR2 SNTAGT, per germline. V lost 6 bases and J 0 bases, leaving 8 bases between the germline ends. CDR3 region: CASRSNMNTEAFF. For the CDR3, the DNA is TGTGCCAGCAGAAGTAATATGAACACTGAAGCTTTCTTT.

CDR3 coding DNA: TGTGCTAGTGGTTTGGTACGTCTTAGCGGGGAGCATGACTACAATGAGCAGTTCTTC. Translated: CASGLVRLSGEHDYNEQFF. This chain links TRBV12-5 with TRBJ2-1; TRBD2 matches 8 bases. J was trimmed by 3 bases and V by 0 bases; bases with no gene match: 13. Per the germline V gene, CDR1 is LGHNT and CDR2 is FRNRAP. CDR3 length: 19 amino acids.

The rearrangement joins TRBV5-1 to TRBJ2-7, with D perhaps TRBD2 (8 bases). The CDR3 totals 16 residues. The V and J ends lost 3 bases and 5 bases respectively, with 21 bases between them. In germline, CDR1 is SGHRS, CDR2 YFSETQ. CDR3 in amino acids: CASSSSGGGLIDEQYF. DNA for the CDR3: TGCGCCAGCAGCTCCTCGGGAGGGGGCTTAATCGACGAGCAGTACTTC.

V usage is TRBV2 and J usage is TRBJ2-3; unclear D gene. The CDR3 totals 14 residues. Germline CDR1 reads SNHLY; CDR2 reads FYNNEI. Trimming left V 4 bases short and J 2 bases short, with 10 bases between. The CDR3 coding sequence is TGTGCCAGCAGTGTGCGGCGAAACACAGATACGCAGTATTTT. Encoded protein: CASSVRRNTDTQYF. Combining the CDR3 with reference TRBV2 and TRBJ2-3 gives the whole variable domain EPEVTQTPSHQVTQMGQEVILRCVPISNHLYFYWYRQILGQKVEFLVSFYNNEISEKSEIFDDQFSVERPDGSNFTLKIRSTKLEDSAMYFCASSVRRNTDTQYFGPGTRLTVL.

The chain uses TRBV25-1 and TRBJ1-2; D is ambiguous. The CDR3 contains 15 residues. V was pared by 7 bases and J by 6 bases, with 21 bases between. Germline CDR1 reads MGHDK; CDR2 reads SYGVNS. CDR3 DNA sequence: TGTGCCAGCACCCCACCGGGTGGCAACCCTAATGGCTACACCTTC. It yields the protein CASTPPGGNPNGYTF.

This clone has a handful of counts. The chain is built from TRBV5-4 and TRBJ2-5; 7 positions agree with TRBD1. Trimming cost V 2 bases and J 5 bases; bases outside gene matches: 3. This CDR3 is built from 13 residues. Germline V gene data show CDR1 as SGHNT and CDR2 as YYREEE (reference sequence). The CDR3 nucleotides are TGTGCCAGCAGCTTCACAGGGGTGGAGACCCAGTACTTC. It is translated as CASSFTGVETQYF.

The V and J genes are TRBV11-2 and TRBJ1-3; a weak D match, TRBD1 (5 bases). Trimming removed 1 base at V and 0 bases at J, with 13 bases between. CDR1 and CDR2 from the germline V gene are SGHAT and FQNNGV. The CDR3 contains 17 residues. As DNA, the CDR3 is TGTGCCAGCAGCTTAGTTCCTGGGACGAGCTCTGGAAACACCATATATTTT. This translates into CASSLVPGTSSGNTIYF.

This clone has just one count. This rearrangement joins TRBV19 to TRBJ1-2; D remains ambiguous. The length of the CDR3 is 13 residues. Germline loops: CDR1 LNHDA, CDR2 SQIVND (reference sequence). With 3 bases removed from V and 2 bases from J, the gap between germline ends came to 7 bases. The CDR3, as DNA: TGTGCCAGTAGTATGGAATTGAACTATGGCTACACCTTC. This translates into CASSMELNYGYTF.

V and J are TRBV4-2 and TRBJ2-1; the match to TRBD2 covers 16 bases. J was trimmed by 12 bases and V by 9 bases; bases with no gene match: 8. Germline V lookup: CDR1 LGHNA, CDR2 YNFKEQ. The CDR3 is 14 amino acids. The CDR3 region is CARNGTSGGAVQFF. DNA for the CDR3: TGTGCCAGGAATGGGACTAGCGGGGGGGCGGTGCAGTTCTTC.

The rearrangement joins TRBV7-2 to TRBJ2-7, with unresolved D. The CDR3 has 13 residues. V lost 2 bases and J lost 3, with 8 bases in between. Looked up from germline, CDR1 is SGHTA and CDR2 is FQGNSA. Here the CDR3 reads CASSLSRDYEQYF. CDR3 coding DNA: TGTGCCAGCAGCTTAAGCCGTGACTACGAGCAGTACTTC. The entire variable domain, with the rest obtained from reference TRBV7-2 and TRBJ2-7, is as follows: GAGVSQSPSNKVTEKGKDVELRCDPISGHTALYWYRQSLGQGLEFLIYFQGNSAPDKSGLPSDRFSAERTGGSVSTLTIQRTQQEDSAVYLCASSLSRDYEQYFGPGTRLTVT.

In DNA, the CDR3 is TGTGCCAGCGAATCAGTGTTTTCCTATGGCTACACCTTC. Translated: CASESVFSYGYTF. This chain connects TRBV19 to TRBJ1-2; unclear D gene. The germline V gene has CDR1 LNHDA and CDR2 SQIVND (reference sequence). V was clipped by 9 bases and J by 4 bases, with 15 bases between them. This CDR3 is built from 13 residues.

In DNA, the CDR3 is TGTGCCAGCAGCGCTTGGACTAGCGGGGGTCAAGAGACCCAGTACTTC. This translates into CASSAWTSGGQETQYF. The rearrangement joins TRBV7-9 to TRBJ2-5, with 13 bases fitting TRBD2. The CDR3 runs to 16 residues. Trimming removed 5 bases from V and 2 bases from J; junction bases left unmatched: 5. CDR1 and CDR2 from the germline V gene are SEHNR and FQNEAQ (reference sequence). The variable domain in full, completed from reference TRBV7-9 and TRBJ2-5, reads DTGVSQNPRHKITKRGQNVTFRCDPISEHNRLYWYRQTLGQGPEFLTYFQNEAQLEKSRLLSDRFSAERPKGSFSTLEIQRTEQGDSAMYLCASSAWTSGGQETQYFGPGTRLLVL.

J is TRBJ2-7 and V is TRBV29-1; D is uncertain. With 6 bases removed from V and 7 bases from J, the gap between germline ends came to 13 bases. The CDR3 covers 11 residues. CDR1 is SQVTM, CDR2 ANQGSEA, per germline. CDR3 amino acids: CSVPLGREQYF. Written as DNA, the CDR3 is TGCAGCGTCCCCCTCGGTCGAGAGCAGTACTTC.

In its sample, this clone was seen a few times. V usage is TRBV2 and J usage is TRBJ1-1; no definite D call. Germline lookup yields CDR1 SNHLY and CDR2 FYNNEI. This CDR3 comprises 16 residues. V lost 2 bases, J lost 0 bases, and 13 bases lay in between. The chain's CDR3 is CASSERWVGLNTEAFF. The CDR3 nucleotides read TGTGCCAGCAGTGAAAGGTGGGTGGGGTTGAACACTGAAGCTTTCTTT.

The chain links TRBV6-1 to TRBJ2-4; TRBD2 matches at 8 bases. Germline CDR1 MNHNS, CDR2 SASEGT. The CDR3 covers 15 residues. Trimming removed 7 bases from V and 2 bases from J; junction bases left unmatched: 7. The CDR3 reads CASIPPGGTKNIQYF. The CDR3 DNA sequence: TGTGCCAGCATCCCACCGGGAGGGACCAAAAACATTCAGTACTTC.

This chain's CDR3 is CASSIQNSYNEQFF. The CDR3 DNA reads as TGTGCCAGTAGTATTCAAAACTCCTACAATGAGCAGTTCTTC. The chain is built from TRBV19 and TRBJ2-1; D unclear. The germline CDR1 and CDR2 sequences are LNHDA and SQIVND (reference sequence). Trimming stripped 3 bases from V and 0 bases from J, with 6 bases between. This CDR3 is built from 14 residues.

The chain couples TRBV6-5 to TRBJ2-1, with D perhaps matching TRBD2 (6 bases). CDR3 size: 13 residues. Deletions cut 7 bases from V and 4 bases from J, with 11 bases between. The germline V gene encodes CDR1 MNHEY and CDR2 SVGAGI. The CDR3 bases are TGTGCCAGCACACGGGGGATATACAATGAGCAGTTCTTC. Translating it yields CASTRGIYNEQFF.

The chain is built from TRBV19 and TRBJ2-5, with 10 bases identical to TRBD1. V trimming: 9 bases; J trimming: 1 base; junction bases outside the gene matches: 2. CDR1 and CDR2 (germline): LNHDA, SQIVND (reference sequence). The CDR3 length is 13 residues. The CDR3 sequence is CASRTGGQETQYF. The CDR3 nucleotides are TGTGCCAGCCGGACAGGGGGCCAAGAGACCCAGTACTTC.

The chain combines TRBV6-6 with TRBJ2-2; 8 bases map to TRBD1. Germline trimming cut 4 bases from V and 4 bases from J; bases unmatched to any gene: 5. From germline, CDR1 is MNHNY and CDR2 SVGAGI (reference sequence). The CDR3 consists of 15 residues. DNA of the CDR3: TGTGCCAGCAGTTGGACAGGGAGGTTCACCGGGGAGCTGTTTTTT. As protein: CASSWTGRFTGELFF.

Only one count was recorded for this clone. The J gene is TRBJ2-1, the V gene TRBV5-4, with D unresolved. The CDR3 runs to 11 residues. V lost 6 bases and J lost 4, with 5 bases in between. Germline-derived CDR1 and CDR2 are SGHNT and YYREEE (reference sequence). CDR3 bases: TGTGCCAGCACCCAATACAATGAGCAGTTCTTC. Residues: CASTQYNEQFF.

The chain has TRBV10-3 and TRBJ2-1; 10 nucleotides align to TRBD1. Germline CDR1 ENHRY, CDR2 SYGVKD. The V segment lost 7 bases and the J segment 5 bases; nucleotides outside the gene matches: 8. The CDR3 totals 15 residues. CDR3 coding DNA: TGTGCCATCACCTCTGAGGGACAGGGGCACAATGAGCAGTTCTTC. Residues: CAITSEGQGHNEQFF.

The chain carries TRBV7-2 and TRBJ2-3; D gene ambiguous. Germline-derived CDR1 and CDR2 are SGHTA and FQGNSA. This CDR3 spans 16 amino acids. V lost 2 bases, J lost 6 bases, and 18 bases lay in between. The CDR3 DNA reads TGTGCCAGCAGCTTATATCTAGGGCTCACAACCGATACGCAGTATTTT. It is translated as CASSLYLGLTTDTQYF.

The chain has TRBV19 and TRBJ2-3; 12 bases line up with TRBD2. The CDR3 runs to 18 residues. Trimming removed 4 bases from V and 0 bases from J; junction bases left unmatched: 8. CDR1 and CDR2 (germline): LNHDA, SQIVND (reference sequence). CDR3 sequence (DNA): TGTGCCAGTAGTACCGGACTAGCGGGGACTTCTAGCACAGATACGCAGTATTTT. This codes for CASSTGLAGTSSTDTQYF.

The genes are TRBV11-2 and TRBJ1-6; weak D call: TRBD1 (6 bases). The V gene's germline CDR1 is SGHAT and CDR2 FQNNGV. Trimming took 1 base from V and 7 from J, leaving 17 bases between them. CDR3 size: 17 residues. CDR3 amino acids: CASSLGLSGALNSPLHF. The CDR3 DNA sequence: TGTGCCAGCAGCTTAGGATTGTCAGGGGCCCTAAATTCACCCCTCCACTTT.

The V call is TRBV6-1, the J call TRBJ2-3, with D unclear. This CDR3 has 14 amino acids. Germline V CDR1 and CDR2: MNHNS, SASEGT. V was pared by 3 bases and J by 3 bases, with 10 bases between. The DNA of the CDR3 is TGTGCCAGCAGTGAGCTACTTTTAACAGATACGCAGTATTTT. It yields the protein CASSELLLTDTQYF.

The rearrangement joins TRBV19 to TRBJ2-1; D is uncertain. The CDR3 sequence is 14 residues long. Trimming took 4 bases from V and 4 from J, leaving 11 bases between them. Germline V CDR1 and CDR2: LNHDA, SQIVND (reference sequence). The CDR3 DNA is TGTGCCAGTAGTAGCACCGGATTGTACAATGAGCAGTTCTTC. Amino acids: CASSSTGLYNEQFF.